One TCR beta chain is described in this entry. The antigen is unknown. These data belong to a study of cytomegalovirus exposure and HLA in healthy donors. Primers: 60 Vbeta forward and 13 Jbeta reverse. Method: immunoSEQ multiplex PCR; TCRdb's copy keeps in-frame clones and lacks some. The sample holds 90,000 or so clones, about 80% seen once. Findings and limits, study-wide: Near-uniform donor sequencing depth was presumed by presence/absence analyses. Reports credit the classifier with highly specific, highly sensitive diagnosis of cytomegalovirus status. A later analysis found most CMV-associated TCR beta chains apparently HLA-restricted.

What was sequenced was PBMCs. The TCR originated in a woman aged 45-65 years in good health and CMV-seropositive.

The DNA of the CDR3 is TGTGCCAGCAGCTTGGCTGCCGGCCAGGATTACGAGCAGTACTTC. It codes for CASSLAAGQDYEQYF. The gene calls are TRBV5-5 and TRBJ2-7; D is uncertain. The CDR3 spans 15 residues. CDR1 is SGHKS and CDR2 is YYEKEE in the germline V gene (reference sequence). V was shortened by 0 bases and J by 4 bases, with 14 bases between the two germline ends.